This T cell receptor (beta chain) is from a study of shared clonotypes between healthy human individuals. Overall study: The cohort comprised a couple of women and a few men. Their ages spanned 18 to 49 years.

An even split of each subset's genomic DNA across several immunoSEQ plates was performed. Data came from immunoSEQ multiplex PCR; TCRdb stores just in-frame clones and leaves some out. This sample has about half a million clones, with 79% found just once. V gave up 4 bases and J gave up 3 bases, with 6 bases separating them. The CDR3 totals 13 residues. CDR1 and CDR2 (germline): SGHTA, FQGNSA. J is TRBJ2-2 and V is TRBV7-2, with D hard to call. This TCR was sampled from a woman in her forties in good health. Some clones in this sample may be carry-over from other donors' samples. The material sequenced was PBMCs. CDR3 sequence: CASSWADTGELFF. For the CDR3, the DNA is TGTGCCAGCAGCTGGGCAGACACCGGGGAGCTGTTTTTT. Together with reference TRBV7-2 and TRBJ2-2, the CDR3 gives the full variable domain: GAGVSQSPSNKVTEKGKDVELRCDPISGHTALYWYRQSLGQGLEFLIYFQGNSAPDKSGLPSDRFSAERTGGSVSTLTIQRTQQEDSAVYLCASSWADTGELFFGEGSRLTVL.